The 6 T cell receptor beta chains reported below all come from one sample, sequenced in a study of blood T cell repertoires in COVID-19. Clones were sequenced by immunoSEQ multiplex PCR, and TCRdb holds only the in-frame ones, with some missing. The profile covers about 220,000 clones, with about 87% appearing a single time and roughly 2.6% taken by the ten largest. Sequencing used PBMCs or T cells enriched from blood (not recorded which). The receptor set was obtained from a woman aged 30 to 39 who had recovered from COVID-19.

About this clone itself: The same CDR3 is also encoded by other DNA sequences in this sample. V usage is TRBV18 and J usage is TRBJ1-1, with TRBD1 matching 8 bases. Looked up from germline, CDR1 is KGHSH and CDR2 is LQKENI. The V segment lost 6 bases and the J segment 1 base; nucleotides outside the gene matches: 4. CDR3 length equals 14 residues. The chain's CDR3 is CASSSGTGNTEAFF. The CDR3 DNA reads TGTGCCAGCTCGTCCGGGACAGGGAACACTGAAGCTTTCTTT.

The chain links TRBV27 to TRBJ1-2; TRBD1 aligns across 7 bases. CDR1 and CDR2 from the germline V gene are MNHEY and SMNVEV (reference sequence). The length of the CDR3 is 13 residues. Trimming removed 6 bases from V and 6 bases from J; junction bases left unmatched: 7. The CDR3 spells CASSDREYHGYTF. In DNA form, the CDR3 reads TGTGCCAGCAGCGACAGGGAGTATCATGGCTACACCTTC.

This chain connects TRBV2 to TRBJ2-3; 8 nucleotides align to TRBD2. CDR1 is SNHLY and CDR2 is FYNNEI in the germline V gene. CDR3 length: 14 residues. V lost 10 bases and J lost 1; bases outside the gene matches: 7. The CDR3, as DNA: TGTGCCACCGGAGTAGCGGGGCGCACAGATACGCAGTATTTT. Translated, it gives CATGVAGRTDTQYF.

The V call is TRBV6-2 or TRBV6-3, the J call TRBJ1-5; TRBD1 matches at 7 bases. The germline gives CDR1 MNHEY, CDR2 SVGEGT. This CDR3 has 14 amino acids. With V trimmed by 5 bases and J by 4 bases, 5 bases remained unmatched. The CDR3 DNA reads TGTGCCAGCAGTCGACAGGGTTCTAATCAGCCCCAGCATTTT. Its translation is CASSRQGSNQPQHF.

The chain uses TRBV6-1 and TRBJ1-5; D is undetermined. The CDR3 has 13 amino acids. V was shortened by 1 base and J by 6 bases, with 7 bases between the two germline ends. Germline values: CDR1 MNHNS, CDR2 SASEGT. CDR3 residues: CASSEEAGQPQHF. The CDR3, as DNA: TGTGCCAGCAGTGAAGAGGCGGGTCAGCCCCAGCATTTT.

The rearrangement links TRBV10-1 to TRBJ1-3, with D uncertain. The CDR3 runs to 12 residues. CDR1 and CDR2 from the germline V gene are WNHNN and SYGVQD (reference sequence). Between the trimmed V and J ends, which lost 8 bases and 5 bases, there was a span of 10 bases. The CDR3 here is CASVYTRNTIYF. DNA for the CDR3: TGCGCCAGCGTCTATACTCGAAACACCATATATTTT.